Below are 22 T cell receptor beta chains sequenced from a single sample in a study of shared clonotypes between healthy human individuals. Only in-frame clones appear in the TCRdb table, and some are missing; sequencing was by immunoSEQ multiplex PCR. This sample has a few hundred thousand clones, with just over 95% found just once. The sequencing sample was made of memory CD8+ T cells sorted from blood. Subset here: CD45RO+ cells pooled with CCR7-negative TemRA cells. These receptors were obtained from a man younger than 40 in good health.

J is TRBJ2-7 and V is TRBV28; D not certain. Germline-derived CDR1 and CDR2 are MDHEN and SYDVKM. V lost 5 bases to trimming and J lost 4 bases, with 12 bases between them. The CDR3 is 13 residues long. The CDR3: CASSTPSLYEQYF. CDR3 nucleotides: TGTGCCAGCAGTACCCCGTCCCTATACGAGCAGTACTTC.

The genes are TRBV4-1 and TRBJ2-1; tentative D call: TRBD2 (5 bases). V was trimmed by 2 bases and J by 0 bases, leaving 8 bases between them. The CDR3 has 15 residues. Germline CDR1 is MGHRA and CDR2 is YSYEKL. CDR3 sequence reads: CASSQTGSSYNEQFF. The CDR3 DNA sequence: TGCGCCAGCAGCCAAACTGGGAGCTCCTACAATGAGCAGTTCTTC.

V usage is TRBV7-2 and J usage is TRBJ2-3; 8 bases align to TRBD2. Losses at the gene ends were 5 bases for V and 10 bases for J; bases not matched to a gene: 8. The CDR3 loop spans 13 amino acids. The germline V gene has CDR1 SGHTA and CDR2 FQGNSA. The CDR3: CASSPRREAAQYF. The CDR3 nucleotides are TGTGCCAGCAGCCCCAGGCGGGAGGCGGCGCAGTATTTT.

V usage is TRBV7-2 and J usage is TRBJ2-3; D remains unclear. Deletions cut 1 base from V and 3 bases from J, with 8 bases between. The CDR3 contains 14 residues. The V gene's germline CDR1 is SGHTA and CDR2 FQGNSA. For the CDR3, the DNA is TGTGCCAGCAGCTTAGGGGCAGGTACAGATACGCAGTATTTT. Its protein is CASSLGAGTDTQYF.

The chain joins TRBV7-8 to TRBJ2-5; 10 nucleotides match TRBD2. There are 17 residues in the CDR3. The germline V gene has CDR1 SGHVS and CDR2 FQNEAQ. Losses at the gene ends were 0 bases for V and 5 bases for J; bases not matched to a gene: 9. CDR3 region: CASSLAPSGRARETQYF. In nucleotides, the CDR3 is TGTGCCAGCAGCTTAGCTCCAAGCGGGAGGGCCCGGGAGACCCAGTACTTC.

The chain recombines TRBV5-5 with TRBJ2-5, with TRBD1 matching 10 bases. The CDR3 consists of 14 residues. The V segment lost 5 bases and the J segment 4 bases; nucleotides outside the gene matches: 5. CDR1 and CDR2 from the germline V gene are SGHKS and YYEKEE (reference sequence). DNA of the CDR3: TGTGCCAGCAGGCGACAGGGGGCAGGAGAGACCCAGTACTTC. Encoded protein: CASRRQGAGETQYF. Using reference TRBV5-5 and TRBJ2-5 for the parts outside the CDR3, the full variable domain is DAGVTQSPTHLIKTRGQQVTLRCSPISGHKSVSWYQQVLGQGPQFIFQYYEKEERGRGNFPDRFSARQFPNYSSELNVNALLLGDSALYLCASRRQGAGETQYFGPGTRLLVL.

DNA for the CDR3: TGTGCCAGCAGTTTCCTCATCACAGGGGAAACTGAAGCTTTCTTT. Translating gives CASSFLITGETEAFF. This chain joins TRBV6-1 and TRBJ1-1, with 7 bases matching TRBD1. The CDR3 loop spans 15 amino acids. CDR1 is MNHNS and CDR2 is SASEGT in the germline V gene. The ends lost 5 bases at V and 5 bases at J; junction bases unmatched: 11.

The rearrangement links TRBV10-3 to TRBJ2-1, with TRBD1 identical over 9 bases. CDR1 is ENHRY, CDR2 SYGVKD, per germline. Trimming removed 9 bases from V and 7 bases from J; junction bases left unmatched: 7. This CDR3 contains 13 residues. As DNA, the CDR3 is TGTGCCATAGAGGGACAGGGAGAGAATGAGCAGTTCTTC. Amino acids: CAIEGQGENEQFF.

The gene calls are TRBV2 and TRBJ2-4; maybe TRBD2 (5 bases). Trimming pared 1 base from V and 8 bases from J, leaving 9 bases between. Germline V lookup: CDR1 SNHLY, CDR2 FYNNEI. The CDR3 length is 13 residues. The DNA of the CDR3 is TGTGCCAGCAGTGAAGTTTTGGGAGACATTCAGTACTTC. This gives the protein CASSEVLGDIQYF.

The chain is built from TRBV5-1 and TRBJ2-3; D remains ambiguous. The CDR3 extends over 15 amino acids. Deletions cut 2 bases from V and 4 bases from J, with 14 bases between. In germline, CDR1 is SGHRS, CDR2 YFSETQ. CDR3 protein: CASSFGINQPDTQYF. The DNA of the CDR3 is TGCGCCAGCAGCTTTGGGATTAATCAGCCAGATACGCAGTATTTT.

Comment on this clone: Within the sample, other DNA sequences also encode this same CDR3. The chain has TRBV7-9 and TRBJ2-3, with D possibly being TRBD1 (5 bases). The CDR3 has 13 amino acids. Germline V CDR1 and CDR2: SEHNR, FQNEAQ (reference sequence). Between the trimmed V and J ends, which lost 0 bases and 4 bases, there was a span of 5 bases. The CDR3 here is CASSLARADTQYF. In DNA form, the CDR3 reads TGTGCCAGCAGCTTAGCCAGGGCAGATACGCAGTATTTT.

The V call is TRBV6-4, the J call TRBJ1-1; D uncertain. CDR3 length equals 14 residues. The V gene lost 5 bases and the J gene lost 4 bases, with 14 bases spanning the gap. Germline V lookup: CDR1 MRHNA, CDR2 SNTAGT. CDR3 nucleotides: TGTGCCAGCAGTTACAGTGCGGGGTTCACTGAAGCTTTCTTT. Translating it yields CASSYSAGFTEAFF.

V is TRBV29-1 and J is TRBJ1-2, with 7 bases fitting TRBD1. CDR1 is SQVTM, CDR2 ANQGSEA, per germline. Unmatched junction bases numbered 12, after V lost 2 bases and J lost 6 bases. The CDR3 is 15 amino acids. The CDR3 reads CSVERNRGGGDGYTF. The CDR3 nucleotides are TGCAGCGTTGAAAGGAACAGGGGTGGAGGTGATGGCTACACCTTC.

The chain combines TRBV28 with TRBJ2-7, with D perhaps given as TRBD1 or TRBD2 (5 bases each). Trimming stripped 5 bases from V and 3 bases from J, with 23 bases between. The CDR3 has 17 amino acids. Germline CDR1 MDHEN, CDR2 SYDVKM. This CDR3 is CASSPGGFSGSGYEQYF. The CDR3, as DNA: TGTGCCAGCAGTCCGGGCGGGTTCTCAGGGTCCGGCTACGAGCAGTACTTC.

This chain connects TRBV5-4 to TRBJ1-4; D is uncertain. Between the trimmed V and J ends, which lost 1 base and 1 base, there was a span of 8 bases. This CDR3 spans 15 amino acids. The germline V gene has CDR1 SGHNT and CDR2 YYREEE (reference sequence). CDR3 nucleotide sequence: TGTGCCAGCAGCTTGAAAGGGAGAACTAATGAAAAACTGTTTTTT. Amino acid sequence: CASSLKGRTNEKLFF.

This chain joins TRBV7-6 and TRBJ2-2; D is possibly TRBD2 (5 bases). The germline V and J ends were trimmed by 1 base and 2 bases, with 5 bases remaining between them. The CDR3 sequence is 14 residues long. The germline V gene encodes CDR1 SGHVS and CDR2 FNYEAQ. The CDR3 DNA sequence: TGTGCCAGCAGCTTAGGGACTAACACCGGGGAGCTGTTTTTT. Translated, it gives CASSLGTNTGELFF. The whole variable domain, remainder taken from reference TRBV7-6 and TRBJ2-2, is GAGVSQSPRYKVTKRGQDVALRCDPISGHVSLYWYRQALGQGPEFLTYFNYEAQQDKSGLPNDRFSAERPEGSISTLTIQRTEQRDSAMYRCASSLGTNTGELFFGEGSRLTVL.

The chain carries TRBV11-3 and TRBJ2-5, with a tentative D call TRBD1 (6 bases). The CDR3 totals 18 residues. The V end lost 5 bases, the J end lost 0 bases, and 22 bases lay between the germline ends. Germline-derived CDR1 and CDR2 are SGHNT and YENEEA. In DNA, the CDR3 is TGTGCCAGCAGCCCACTCCCCCCCCGGGACATGAACCAAGAGACCCAGTACTTC. Protein: CASSPLPPRDMNQETQYF.

This clone was recorded once. The V gene is TRBV4-1, the J gene TRBJ1-5; D gene unclear. With 0 bases removed from V and 3 bases from J, the gap between germline ends came to 9 bases. This CDR3 has 15 residues. Germline V gives CDR1 MGHRA, CDR2 YSYEKL. The CDR3 bases are TGCGCCAGCAGCCAAGACGGGCAGGTCAATCAGCCCCAGCATTTT. It yields the protein CASSQDGQVNQPQHF.

J is TRBJ2-7 and V is TRBV28; D ambiguous. Germline V gives CDR1 MDHEN, CDR2 SYDVKM. The CDR3 runs to 16 residues. V dropped 1 base and J dropped 0 bases, with 13 bases sitting between them. The CDR3 DNA follows: TGTGCCAGCAGTTTATATGGATCCCCAGGCTCCTACGAGCAGTACTTC. It encodes CASSLYGSPGSYEQYF.

The chain links TRBV7-9 to TRBJ2-1; 8 bases map to TRBD2. After removal of 2 bases from V and 4 bases from J, the junction contained 10 bases not matched to a gene. This CDR3 region has 17 residues. Germline assignment: CDR1 SEHNR and CDR2 FQNEAQ (reference sequence). The CDR3 protein is CASSLTGREGQYNEQFF. The DNA for the CDR3 is TGTGCCAGCAGCTTAACGGGACGGGAGGGCCAGTACAATGAGCAGTTCTTC.

This clone has just one count. The chain uses TRBV27 and TRBJ2-3; 10 nucleotides agree with TRBD2. There are 14 residues in the CDR3. Trimming at V came to 2 bases and at J to 4 bases, leaving 0 bases not matched to a gene. The germline CDR1 and CDR2 sequences are MNHEY and SMNVEV (reference sequence). CDR3 sequence (DNA): TGTGCCAGCAGTTTAGGGACTAGCGCAGATACGCAGTATTTT. Residues: CASSLGTSADTQYF.

This rearrangement joins TRBV5-5 to TRBJ2-7, with D perhaps matching TRBD1 (6 bases). Germline values: CDR1 SGHKS, CDR2 YYEKEE (reference sequence). V lost 1 base to trimming and J lost 2 bases, with 10 bases between them. CDR3 length: 14 residues. CDR3 DNA: TGTGCCAGCAGCTTGCGACAGGCTACCTACGAGCAGTACTTC. Encoded protein: CASSLRQATYEQYF. Using reference TRBV5-5 and TRBJ2-7 for the parts outside the CDR3, the full variable domain is DAGVTQSPTHLIKTRGQQVTLRCSPISGHKSVSWYQQVLGQGPQFIFQYYEKEERGRGNFPDRFSARQFPNYSSELNVNALLLGDSALYLCASSLRQATYEQYFGPGTRLTVT.